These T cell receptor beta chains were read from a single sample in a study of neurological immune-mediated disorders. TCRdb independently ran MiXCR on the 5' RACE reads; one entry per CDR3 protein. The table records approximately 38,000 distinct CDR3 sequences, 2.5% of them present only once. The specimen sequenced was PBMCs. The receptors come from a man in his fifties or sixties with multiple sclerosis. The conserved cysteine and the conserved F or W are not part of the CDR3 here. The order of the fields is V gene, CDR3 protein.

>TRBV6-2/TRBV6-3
ASSGQGVGGYT
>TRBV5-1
ATTAAGRYNEQF
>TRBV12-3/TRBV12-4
ASSLWGDPTLNTEAF
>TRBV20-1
SARDTGTSDYNEQF
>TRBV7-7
ASSLAQTSTDTQY
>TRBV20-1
SARERGRDNSPLN
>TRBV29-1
SVEVQNQEQY
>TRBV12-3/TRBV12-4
ASSTRGGAGELF
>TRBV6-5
ASSFDRAGLETQY
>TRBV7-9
ASSLKLAPYNEQF
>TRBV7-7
ASSLVDGYEQY
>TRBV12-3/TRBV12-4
ASSLDRVAYGYT
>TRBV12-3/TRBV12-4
ASSIATDEAF
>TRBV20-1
SAPRDRDPDTQY
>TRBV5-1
ASSLVPGVFTEAF
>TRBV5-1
ASSLWTVMNTEAF
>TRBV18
ASSPPRGSEKLF
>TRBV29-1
SVRTGNGYT
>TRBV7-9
ASSFERANYGYT
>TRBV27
ASSSHLTSGGADTQY
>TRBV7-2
ASNSGGNYNEQF
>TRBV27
ASSPLQGARGANVLT
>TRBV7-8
ASSFGVSETQY
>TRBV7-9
ASSWVLATDTQY
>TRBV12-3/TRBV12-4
ASSLVGTGGYT
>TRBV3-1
ASSQFSGGANEQF
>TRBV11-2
ASSLGQGAKSGANVLT
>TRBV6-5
ASSYGTAFYGYT
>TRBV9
ASSVNSKSGLSTDTQY
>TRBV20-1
SVSTGGTTEAF
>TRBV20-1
SARDLDRGVSYYGYT
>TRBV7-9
ASSSAGLGNTEAF
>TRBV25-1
ASKGYRGYNEQF
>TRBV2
ASSLRGQATNEKLF
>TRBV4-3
ASSQDSSPGELF
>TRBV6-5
ASSFSRGGGSPLH
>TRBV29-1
SVSTGFLGLEKLF
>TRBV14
ASSQGARNSPLH
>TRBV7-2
ASSPRKDEKLF
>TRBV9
ASSTGQGNSPLH
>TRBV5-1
ASSLAQGSYEQY
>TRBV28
ASSIRQPQH
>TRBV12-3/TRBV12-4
ASRSGTGLQETQY
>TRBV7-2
ASSLPLAGGHNEQF